The source of this T cell receptor (beta chain) is a study of blood T cells in healthy people across ages. This CDR3 contains 15 residues. The V gene lost 0 bases and the J gene lost 4 bases, with 11 bases spanning the gap. CDR1 SGHRS and CDR2 YFSETQ come from the germline V gene. Primers used in a second PCR of about 7 to 12 cycles were a sample-barcoded 5' primer and a J-beta primer mix. Each TCR beta cDNA got a 12-nucleotide random molecular identifier. TCRdb passed the 5' RACE reads through MiXCR, listing each CDR3 protein once. The sample carries about a million distinct CDR3 sequences, roughly 51% recorded once.

V usage is TRBV5-1 and J usage is TRBJ2-1; D remains unclear. This TCR was sampled from a woman aged 55-69 years in good health. The sample consisted of blood. The CDR3 sequence: CASSLEGNPYNEQFF. CDR3 nucleotides: TGCGCCAGCAGCTTGGAAGGTAACCCTTACAATGAGCAGTTCTTC.